A selection of T cell receptor beta chains follows, all from one sample in a study of beta chain features in type 1 diabetes. The table came from immunoSEQ multiplex PCR; TCRdb's copy has only in-frame clones and leaves some out. This table holds nearly 350,000 clones, 9.3% found once. The sequenced sample consisted of central memory CD4+ T cells from blood. The receptor source for this set is a man aged 25-40 years with type 1 diabetes. CDR3s include the opening cysteine and the closing phenylalanine or tryptophan. Each record gives: clone size, J gene, D gene, V gene, CDR3 DNA, CDR3 protein. The D gene is left open where the match is weak. Clone size is shown for a subset of rows, as once, few, many or a class of expanded clone.

few TRBJ1-6 NA TRBV25-1 TGTGCCAGCAGTGAAAGCGGCGTAGGGGCCCGGTCACCCCTCCACTTT CASSESGVGARSPLHF
NA TRBJ1-2 NA TRBV27 TGTGCCAGCAGCCGGACGGGGTCTAACTATGGCTACACCTTC CASSRTGSNYGYTF
NA TRBJ1-1 NA TRBV6-5 TGTGCCAGCAGTTTACAGCAGACCGAAGCTTTCTTT CASSLQQTEAFF
NA TRBJ2-1 NA TRBV11-2 TGTGCCAGCAGCTTAACAGGGGAGGTCTACAATGAGCAGTTCTTC CASSLTGEVYNEQFF
NA TRBJ1-1 TRBD1 TRBV28 TGTGCCAGCAGTCTCAGGACAGGGCGCCCTGAAGCTTTCTTT CASSLRTGRPEAFF
NA TRBJ2-5 TRBD2 TRBV5-1 TGCGCCAGCAGCTCCCTAGCGGGGGTTGAGACCCAGTACTTC CASSSLAGVETQYF
NA TRBJ1-1 TRBD1 TRBV29-1 TGCAGCGTTCACAGGGGGAACACTGAGGCTTTCTTT CSVHRGNTEAFF
few TRBJ1-2 TRBD1 TRBV28 TGTGCCAGCAGATTCTGGTCGGACAGGGGGCATGGCTACACCTTC CASRFWSDRGHGYTF
NA TRBJ2-1 NA TRBV28 TGTGCCAGCAGTTTATATAGAGAGCAGTTCTTC CASSLYREQFF
few TRBJ1-2 NA TRBV5-4 TGTGCCAGCAGCTTAAGGACGAATAGACTTTCTAACTATGGCTACACCTTC CASSLRTNRLSNYGYTF
few TRBJ2-1 TRBD2 TRBV11-2 TGTGCCAGCAGCCCCCAAGGGACTAGCGGGGGCGATGAGCAGTTCTTC CASSPQGTSGGDEQFF
few TRBJ1-6 NA TRBV14 TGTGCCAGCAGCCAAGACTCGGCGAGTTCACCCCTCCACTTT CASSQDSASSPLHF
NA TRBJ2-3 TRBD2 TRBV5-1 TGCGCCAGCAGCTCCAGCGGGACTTGGGGTTCAGATACGCAGTATTTT CASSSSGTWGSDTQYF
NA TRBJ1-5 NA TRBV6-6 TGTGCCAGCAGTTTCGACATCGGCAATCAGCCCCAGCATTTT CASSFDIGNQPQHF
NA TRBJ2-7 TRBD1 TRBV14 TGTGCCAGCAGCCAGGTGGCAGGGGGCGCGGGGGAGCAGTACTTC CASSQVAGGAGEQYF
NA TRBJ2-3 TRBD2 TRBV4-1 TGCGCCAGCAGCCTCGGACTAGCGGGGATCACAGATACGCAGTATTTT CASSLGLAGITDTQYF
NA TRBJ1-5 TRBD1 TRBV7-2 TGTGCCAGCAGAAGGACAGGGGGAAATCAGCCCCAGCATTTT CASRRTGGNQPQHF
many TRBJ2-5 NA TRBV7-2 TGTGCCAGCAGCTTAGTGGCGGGGTACGAAGAGACCCAGTACTTC CASSLVAGYEETQYF
few TRBJ1-5 NA TRBV27 TGTGCCAGCAGTTTCCACTTCGGGGTGGGCAATCAGCCCCAGCATTTT CASSFHFGVGNQPQHF
NA TRBJ2-3 NA TRBV7-2 TGTGCCAGCAGTCATCAGGGGAGCGGAAGCACAGATACGCAGTATTTT CASSHQGSGSTDTQYF
many TRBJ2-5 TRBD2 TRBV4-1 TGCGCCAGCAGCCCAAGCTGGGGGGGAGGAGAGACCCAGTACTTC CASSPSWGGGETQYF
few TRBJ1-2 NA TRBV9 TGTGCCAGCAGCAGCACAGGGATTGGCTACACCTTC CASSSTGIGYTF
few TRBJ1-1 NA TRBV4-1 TGCGCCAGCAGCCAAGATAGGGTGCGGGTGGACGACACTGAAGCTTTCTTT CASSQDRVRVDDTEAFF
NA TRBJ2-3 NA TRBV15 TGTGCCACCAGCAGAGAATATGGAAGCGCAGATACGCAGTATTTT CATSREYGSADTQYF
NA TRBJ1-6 NA TRBV5-5 TGTGCCAGCAGCTTCGAAGGGGGGAATTCACCCCTCCACTTT CASSFEGGNSPLHF
many TRBJ1-4 NA TRBV14 TGTGCCAGCAGCCAAGCAGGAGGGGTTGAAAAACTGTTTTTT CASSQAGGVEKLFF
NA TRBJ2-4 NA TRBV2 TGTGCCAGCAGTGGGGGACGGTTCAAAAACATTCAGTACTTC CASSGGRFKNIQYF
few TRBJ2-1 TRBD1 TRBV9 TGTGCCAGCGGAAGGACAGGGAGATGGGATGAGCAGTTCTTC CASGRTGRWDEQFF
NA TRBJ1-6 NA TRBV9 TGTGCCAGCAGCGGGGATGGGCCCCTCCACTTT CASSGDGPLHF
few TRBJ1-1 NA TRBV7-9 TGTGCCAGCAGCTTTTCGGTGAACACTGAAGCTTTCTTT CASSFSVNTEAFF
NA TRBJ1-2 NA TRBV30 TGTGCCTGGAGCGGGGACGGGGAGTTATATGGCTACACCTTC CAWSGDGELYGYTF